This T cell receptor (beta chain) was recorded in a study of shared T cell receptors in the human thymus. Clones were sequenced by immunoSEQ multiplex PCR, and TCRdb holds only the in-frame ones, with some missing. This table holds about 380,000 clones, around 95% found once. Germline values: CDR1 SGHDT, CDR2 YYEEEE. The CDR3 length is 15 residues. V was pared by 1 base and J by 8 bases, with 16 bases between. This TCR was recovered from a human donor. Sequencing used thymocytes. J is TRBJ2-1 and V is TRBV5-6; possible D gene TRBD2, 7 bases. The CDR3 DNA is TGTGCCAGCAGCTTGCGGGGGGCCGGTCTCGATGAGCAGTTCTTC. Its translation: CASSLRGAGLDEQFF.